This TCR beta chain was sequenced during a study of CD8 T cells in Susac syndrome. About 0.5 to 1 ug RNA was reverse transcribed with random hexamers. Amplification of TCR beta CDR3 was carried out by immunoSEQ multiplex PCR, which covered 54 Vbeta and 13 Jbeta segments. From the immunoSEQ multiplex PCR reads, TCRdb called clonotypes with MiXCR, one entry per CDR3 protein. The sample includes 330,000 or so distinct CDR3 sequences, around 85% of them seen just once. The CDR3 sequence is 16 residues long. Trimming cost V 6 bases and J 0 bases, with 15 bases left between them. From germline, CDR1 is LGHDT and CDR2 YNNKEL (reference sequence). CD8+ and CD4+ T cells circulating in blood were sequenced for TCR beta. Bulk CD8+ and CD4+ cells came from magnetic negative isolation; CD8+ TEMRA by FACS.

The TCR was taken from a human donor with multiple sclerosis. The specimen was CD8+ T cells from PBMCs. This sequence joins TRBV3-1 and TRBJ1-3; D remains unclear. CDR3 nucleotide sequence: TGTGCCAGCAGTCATGCCGGCAACCACTCTGGAAACACCATATATTTT. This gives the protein CASSHAGNHSGNTIYF. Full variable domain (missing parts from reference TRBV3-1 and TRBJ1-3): DTAVSQTPKYLVTQMGNDKSIKCEQNLGHDTMYWYKQDSKKFLKIMFSYNNKELIINETVPNRFSPKSPDKAHLNLHINSLELGDSAVYFCASSHAGNHSGNTIYFGEGSWLTVV.